The sample holds many counts of the clone carrying this TCR beta chain. MiXCR, applied by TCRdb to the reads, yields one record per CDR3 protein. The sample includes some 180,000 distinct CDR3 sequences, roughly a fifth of them seen just once. The CDR3 is made up of 14 amino acids. Looked up from germline, CDR1 is SGHRS and CDR2 is YFSETQ. Trimming cost V 3 bases and J 1 base, with 10 bases left between them. The sample originates from a study of T cell repertoires in cytomegalovirus infection. The sample taken for sequencing was PBMCs. The rearrangement uses TRBV5-1 and TRBJ1-1; D not resolved. This clonotype was sampled from a human donor in good health (CMV status not recorded). Some clones in this sample may be carry-over from other donors' samples. Here the CDR3 DNA reads TGCGCCAGCAGCTCCTCCGCAGAGAACACTGAAGCTTTCTTT. Amino acid sequence: CASSSSAENTEAFF. The variable domain in full, completed from reference TRBV5-1 and TRBJ1-1, reads KAGVTQTPRYLIKTRGQQVTLSCSPISGHRSVSWYQQTPGQGLQFLFEYFSETQRNKGNFPGRFSGRQFSNSRSEMNVSTLELGDSALYLCASSSSAENTEAFFGQGTRLTVV.